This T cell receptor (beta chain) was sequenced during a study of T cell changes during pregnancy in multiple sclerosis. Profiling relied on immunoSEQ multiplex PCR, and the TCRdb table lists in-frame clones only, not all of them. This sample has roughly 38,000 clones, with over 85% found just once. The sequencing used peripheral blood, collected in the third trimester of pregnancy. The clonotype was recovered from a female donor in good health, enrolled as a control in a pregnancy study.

DNA of the CDR3: TGTGCCAGCAGCTTAATGGGACAGCCGTCCTACAATGAGCAGTTCTTC. Its translation: CASSLMGQPSYNEQFF. This chain links TRBV7-2 with TRBJ2-1; TRBD1 matches 7 bases. This CDR3 comprises 16 residues. Germline V gene data show CDR1 as SGHTA and CDR2 as FQGNSA. With 2 bases clipped from V and 1 base from J, the junction kept 5 bases outside the gene matches.